This T cell receptor (beta chain) was profiled in a study of blood T cell repertoires in COVID-19. The overall study: Samples of COVID-19 (acute and convalescent) were obtained from the United States, Italy and Spain.

Symptom resolution, clearance, or two negative PCRs marked the recovered donors of Cohort 3. Germline lookup yields CDR1 SGHDN and CDR2 FVKESK. V lost 4 bases, J lost 5 bases, and 11 bases lay in between. This CDR3 has 13 residues. In the original workflow: Amplification of reference gene primers provided the estimated nucleated cell counts. Clones were read by immunoSEQ multiplex PCR, and TCRdb kept only the in-frame ones, dropping some. V and J calls plus clone size are reproduced from that table; the DNA served to infer D and trimming. Found here are approximately 160,000 clones, under 90% of them singletons; the top ten hold about 8.6%.

J is TRBJ2-5 and V is TRBV14; no firm D call. Sequenced input: PBMCs or T cells enriched from blood (not recorded which). The origin of this receptor is a woman aged 50 to 60 who had recovered from COVID-19. CDR3 coding DNA: TGTGCCAGCAGCCCTTCGGGTTGGGAGACCCAGTACTTC. Translated: CASSPSGWETQYF.